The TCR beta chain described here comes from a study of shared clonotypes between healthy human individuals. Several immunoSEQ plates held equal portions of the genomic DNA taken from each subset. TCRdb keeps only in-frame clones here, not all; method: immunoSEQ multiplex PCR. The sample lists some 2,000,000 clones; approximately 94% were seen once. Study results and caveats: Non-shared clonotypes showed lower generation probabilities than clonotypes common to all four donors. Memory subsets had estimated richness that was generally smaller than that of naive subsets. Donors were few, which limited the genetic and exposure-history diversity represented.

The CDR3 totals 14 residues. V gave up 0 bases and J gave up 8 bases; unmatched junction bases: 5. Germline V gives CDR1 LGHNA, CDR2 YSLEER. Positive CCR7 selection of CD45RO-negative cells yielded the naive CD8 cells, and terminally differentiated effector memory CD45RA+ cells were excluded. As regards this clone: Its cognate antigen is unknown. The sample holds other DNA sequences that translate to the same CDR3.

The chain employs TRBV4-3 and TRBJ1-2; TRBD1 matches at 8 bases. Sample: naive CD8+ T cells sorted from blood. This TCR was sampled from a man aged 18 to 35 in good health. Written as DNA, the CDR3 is TGCGCCAGCAGCCAAGACCCAGGGGGCTACGGCTACACCTTC. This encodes CASSQDPGGYGYTF.